This TCR beta chain appears in the sequencing data of a study of chemoradiotherapy in HPV16-positive cancers. There are 14 residues in the CDR3. Germline V gene sequence: CDR1 MDHEN, CDR2 SYDVKM. With 4 bases clipped from V and 4 bases from J, the junction kept 2 bases outside the gene matches. Notes on this clone: The target antigen is unknown.

Only in-frame clones appear in the TCRdb table, and some are missing; sequencing was by immunoSEQ multiplex PCR. Among about 35,000 clones listed, around 86% were seen once. Over chemoradiotherapy, repertoires were sampled more than once. General study points: Non-HPV-specific T cells did not expand in tumors during treatment, whereas candidate HPV-specific clones and E7-related motifs did.

V and J are TRBV28 and TRBJ2-2, with 8 bases lining up with TRBD1. The sequencing used blood, collected from a patient who underwent chemoradiotherapy. The clonotype comes from a human donor with HPV-associated anogenital cancer. CDR3 coding DNA: TGTGCCAGCAGTTCCGGACAGGGCACCGGGGAGCTGTTTTTT. Protein sequence: CASSSGQGTGELFF.